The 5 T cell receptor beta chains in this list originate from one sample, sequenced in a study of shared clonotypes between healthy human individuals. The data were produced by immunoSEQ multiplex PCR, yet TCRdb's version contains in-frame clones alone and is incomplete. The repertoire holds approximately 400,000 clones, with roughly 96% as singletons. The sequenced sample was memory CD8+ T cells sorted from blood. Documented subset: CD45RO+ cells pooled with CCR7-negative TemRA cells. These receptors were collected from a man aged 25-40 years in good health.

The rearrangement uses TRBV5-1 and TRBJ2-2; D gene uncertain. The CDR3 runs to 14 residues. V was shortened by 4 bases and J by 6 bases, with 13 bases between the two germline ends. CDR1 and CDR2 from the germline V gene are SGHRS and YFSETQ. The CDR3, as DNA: TGCGCCAGCAGCGGCGCGTTGATCCCCGGGGAGCTGTTTTTT. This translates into CASSGALIPGELFF.

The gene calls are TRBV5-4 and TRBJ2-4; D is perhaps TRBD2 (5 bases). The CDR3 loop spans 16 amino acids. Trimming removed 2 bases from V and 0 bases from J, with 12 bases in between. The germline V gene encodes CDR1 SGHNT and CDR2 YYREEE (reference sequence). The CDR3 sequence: CASSFGGTIAKNIQYF. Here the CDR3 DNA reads TGTGCCAGCAGCTTTGGAGGAACGATAGCCAAAAACATTCAGTACTTC.

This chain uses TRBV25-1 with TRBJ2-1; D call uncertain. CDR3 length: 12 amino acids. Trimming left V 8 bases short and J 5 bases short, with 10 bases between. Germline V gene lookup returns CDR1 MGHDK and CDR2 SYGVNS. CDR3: CASGPVHNEQFF. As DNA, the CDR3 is TGTGCCAGCGGGCCAGTACACAATGAGCAGTTCTTC.

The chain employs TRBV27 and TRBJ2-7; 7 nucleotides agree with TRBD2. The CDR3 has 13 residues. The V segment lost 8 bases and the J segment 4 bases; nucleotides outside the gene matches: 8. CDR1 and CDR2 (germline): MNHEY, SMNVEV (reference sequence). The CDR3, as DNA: TGTGCCAGCCGACGACTAGCCGTATACGAGCAGTACTTC. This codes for CASRRLAVYEQYF.

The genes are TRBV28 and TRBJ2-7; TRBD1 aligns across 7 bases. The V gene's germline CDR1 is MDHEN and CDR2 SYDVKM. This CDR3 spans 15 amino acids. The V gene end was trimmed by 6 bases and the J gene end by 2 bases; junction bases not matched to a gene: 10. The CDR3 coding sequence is TGTGCCAGCAGAAGTACAAGGGACAGTCCCTACGAGCAGTACTTC. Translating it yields CASRSTRDSPYEQYF.